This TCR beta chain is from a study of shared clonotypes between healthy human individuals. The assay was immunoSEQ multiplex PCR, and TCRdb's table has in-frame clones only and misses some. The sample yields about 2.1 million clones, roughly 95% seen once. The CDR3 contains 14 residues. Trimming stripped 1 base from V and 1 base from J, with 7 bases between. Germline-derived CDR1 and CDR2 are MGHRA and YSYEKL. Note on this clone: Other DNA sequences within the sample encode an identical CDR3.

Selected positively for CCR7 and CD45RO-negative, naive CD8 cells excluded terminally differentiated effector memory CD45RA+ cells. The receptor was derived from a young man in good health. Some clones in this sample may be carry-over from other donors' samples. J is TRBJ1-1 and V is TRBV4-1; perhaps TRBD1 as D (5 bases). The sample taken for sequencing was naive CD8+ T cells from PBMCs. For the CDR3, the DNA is TGCGCCAGCAGCCAAGCCGGGGGGAACACTGAAGCTTTCTTT. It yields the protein CASSQAGGNTEAFF.